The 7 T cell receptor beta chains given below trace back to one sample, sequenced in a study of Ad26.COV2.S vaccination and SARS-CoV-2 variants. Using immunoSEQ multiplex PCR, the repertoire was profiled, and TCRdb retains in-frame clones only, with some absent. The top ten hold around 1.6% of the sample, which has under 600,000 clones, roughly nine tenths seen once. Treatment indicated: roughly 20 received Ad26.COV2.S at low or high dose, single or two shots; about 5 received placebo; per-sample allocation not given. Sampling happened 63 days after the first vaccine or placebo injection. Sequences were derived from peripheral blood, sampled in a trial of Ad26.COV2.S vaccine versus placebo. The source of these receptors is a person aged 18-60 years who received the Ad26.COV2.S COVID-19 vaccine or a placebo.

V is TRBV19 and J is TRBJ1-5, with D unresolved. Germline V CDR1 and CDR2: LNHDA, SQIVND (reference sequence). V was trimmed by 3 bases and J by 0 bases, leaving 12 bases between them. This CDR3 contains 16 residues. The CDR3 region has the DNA TGTGCCAGTAGTATGGGTCAGGCCCTTAGCAATCAGCCCCAGCATTTT. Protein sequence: CASSMGQALSNQPQHF.

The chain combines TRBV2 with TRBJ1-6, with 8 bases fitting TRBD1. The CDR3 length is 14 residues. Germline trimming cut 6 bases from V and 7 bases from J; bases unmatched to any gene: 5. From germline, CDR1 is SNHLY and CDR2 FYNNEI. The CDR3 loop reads CASRWTGSNSPLHF. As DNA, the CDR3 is TGTGCCAGCAGATGGACAGGGTCGAATTCACCCCTCCACTTT.

CDR3 residues: CASSFQPGAPNEQFF. The CDR3 coding sequence is TGTGCCAGCAGTTTTCAACCGGGGGCCCCCAATGAGCAGTTCTTC. J is TRBJ2-1 and V is TRBV27; TRBD1 or TRBD2 may be the D gene (6 bases each). V was cut by 3 bases and J by 6 bases, with 15 bases left in between. Germline lookup yields CDR1 MNHEY and CDR2 SMNVEV (reference sequence). The CDR3 is made up of 15 amino acids.

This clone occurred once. In DNA, the CDR3 is TGTGCCAGCAGCCAGACTAGCACTGAAGCTTTCTTT. This encodes CASSQTSTEAFF. The chain is built from TRBV3-1 (or the pseudogene TRBV3-2) and TRBJ1-1, with unresolved D. CDR3 size: 12 residues. CDR1 LGHDT and CDR2 YNNKEL come from the germline V gene (reference sequence). V lost 3 bases to trimming and J lost 4 bases, with 6 bases between them.

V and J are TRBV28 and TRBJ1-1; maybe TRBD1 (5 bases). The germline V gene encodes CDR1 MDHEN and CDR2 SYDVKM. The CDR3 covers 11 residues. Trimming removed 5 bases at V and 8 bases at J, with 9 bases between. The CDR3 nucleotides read TGTGCCAGCAGTCTTAGACAGGAAGCTTTCTTT. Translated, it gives CASSLRQEAFF.

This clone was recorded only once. The CDR3 DNA follows: TGTGCCAGCTCACCATATAAGGGGGCTGGTACTGAAGCTTTCTTT. Its protein is CASSPYKGAGTEAFF. The V gene is TRBV18, the J gene TRBJ1-1, with 7 bases matching TRBD1. This CDR3 has 15 amino acids. Trimming took 2 bases from V and 5 from J; bases not matched to a gene: 8. Germline V CDR1 and CDR2: KGHSH, LQKENI.

The CDR3 DNA is TGTGCCAGCAGTGAGCTGGACAGGGCAGATCCACCCCTCCACTTT. This codes for CASSELDRADPPLHF. The chain couples TRBV25-1 to TRBJ1-6; 8 bases fit TRBD1. J was trimmed by 11 bases and V by 3 bases; bases with no gene match: 9. From germline, CDR1 is MGHDK and CDR2 SYGVNS. The CDR3 has 15 residues.